Listed here is a single T cell receptor (beta chain). Trimming took 2 bases from V and 5 from J; bases not matched to a gene: 3. The length of the CDR3 is 15 residues. Germline CDR1 is SGHTA and CDR2 is FQGNSA. Assay: immunoSEQ multiplex PCR; the TCRdb copy retains only in-frame clones and omits some. This table holds about 40,000 clones, under 90% found once. The record originates from a study of OX40 agonist ivuxolimab in advanced cancers. This TCR was sampled from an adult with an advanced solid tumor such as melanoma, head and neck, liver or kidney cancer. The sample consisted of CD4+ or CD8+ T cells sorted from blood, taken in a trial of the OX40 agonist ivuxolimab. The V and J genes are TRBV7-2 and TRBJ2-1; 10 bases fit TRBD2. The CDR3 coding sequence is TGTGCCAGCAGCTTACGACTAGCGGGCAACAATGAGCAGTTCTTC. Encoded protein: CASSLRLAGNNEQFF.